A single sample gave rise to the 23 T cell receptor beta chains below, sequenced in a study of spatial heterogeneity in lung cancer. The sample's time point: sample taken at primary tumor resection. The study sequenced unsorted whole RNA from tumor, nontumor lung or frozen PBMC. TCRdb redid the calling of the 5' RACE reads with MiXCR, one entry per CDR3 protein. This sample has around 4,700 distinct CDR3 sequences, with about 28% found just once. The sample consisted of PBMCs, taken at surgery. The receptors here all came from a male donor with early-stage non-small cell lung cancer.

The J gene is TRBJ1-1, the V gene TRBV2; D not certain. The CDR3 runs 14 residues. V lost 7 bases and J 6 bases, leaving 18 bases between the germline ends. Germline CDR1 and CDR2: SNHLY and FYNNEI. The CDR3 DNA follows: TGTGCCAGCACTACGACAAGCCTGCTCGCTGAAGCTTTCTTT. Encoded protein: CASTTTSLLAEAFF.

The chain links TRBV7-2 to TRBJ1-6; the match to TRBD1 covers 9 bases. The CDR3 has 14 residues. Per the germline V gene, CDR1 is SGHTA and CDR2 is FQGNSA. The J segment lost 13 bases and the V segment lost 5 bases, leaving 9 bases of the junction unmatched. CDR3 amino acids: CASSRGQGSSPLHF. In nucleotides, the CDR3 is TGTGCCAGCAGCCGGGGACAGGGTTCTTCGCCCCTCCACTTT.

On this clonotype itself: The final CDR3 position lacks the conserved phenylalanine or tryptophan, pointing to a likely read error. This chain joins TRBV18 and TRBJ2-5; no firm D call. Between the trimmed V and J ends, which lost 3 bases and 4 bases, there was a span of 9 bases. The CDR3 spans 13 residues. Germline values: CDR1 KGHSH, CDR2 LQKENI. The CDR3 spells CASSPIVGETQYS. The CDR3 bases are TGTGCCAGCTCACCCATAGTTGGAGAGACCCAGTACTCC.

This rearrangement joins TRBV3-1 to TRBJ1-3; D is undetermined. The germline V gene has CDR1 LGHDT and CDR2 YNNKEL (reference sequence). The V gene lost 0 bases and the J gene lost 4 bases, with 10 bases spanning the gap. This CDR3 contains 15 residues. The CDR3 coding sequence is TGTGCCAGCAGCCAAGAACCCGGGGAAGGAAACACCATATATTTT. Its translation is CASSQEPGEGNTIYF. Full variable domain (missing parts from reference TRBV3-1 and TRBJ1-3): DTAVSQTPKYLVTQMGNDKSIKCEQNLGHDTMYWYKQDSKKFLKIMFSYNNKELIINETVPNRFSPKSPDKAHLNLHINSLELGDSAVYFCASSQEPGEGNTIYFGEGSWLTVV.

The V and J genes are TRBV29-1 and TRBJ2-3; possibly TRBD1 or TRBD2 for D (5 bases each). Germline CDR1 reads SQVTM; CDR2 reads ANQGSEA. Trimming removed 7 bases from V and 0 bases from J, with 11 bases in between. This CDR3 has 13 amino acids. The CDR3 protein is CSANWGSTDTQYF. CDR3 coding DNA: TGCAGCGCAAATTGGGGGAGCACAGATACGCAGTATTTT.

Within the sample, this clonotype is medium-sized (0.01 to 0.1%). The rearrangement uses TRBV29-1 and TRBJ2-5, with D perhaps TRBD2 (5 bases). Trimming removed 4 bases at V and 3 bases at J, with 18 bases between. Per the germline V gene, CDR1 is SQVTM and CDR2 is ANQGSEA. The CDR3 extends over 15 amino acids. The chain's CDR3 is CSVGRSGGHEETQYF. CDR3 DNA sequence: TGCAGCGTTGGAAGAAGCGGTGGGCATGAAGAGACCCAGTACTTC.

V and J are TRBV6-6 and TRBJ2-5, with D possibly TRBD2 on 6 matching bases. Trimming removed 6 bases from V and 3 bases from J, with 14 bases in between. The CDR3 loop spans 14 amino acids. Germline V gene lookup returns CDR1 MNHNY and CDR2 SVGAGI (reference sequence). CDR3 DNA: TGTGCCAGCAGCCAAGGGACTGTCAAAGAGACCCAGTACTTC. It translates to CASSQGTVKETQYF.

This clonotype was seen at least ten times. This sequence joins TRBV28 and TRBJ1-5; D unclear. With 8 bases removed from V and 7 bases from J, the gap between germline ends came to 9 bases. The CDR3 extends over 11 amino acids. Germline V CDR1 and CDR2: MDHEN, SYDVKM. The CDR3, as DNA: TGTGCCAGCCGAGATGAGCAGCCCCAGCATTTT. Amino acid sequence: CASRDEQPQHF. Variable domain in full (rest from reference TRBV28 and TRBJ1-5): DVKVTQSSRYLVKRTGEKVFLECVQDMDHENMFWYRQDPGLGLRLIYFSYDVKMKEKGDIPEGYSVSREKKERFSLILESASTNQTSMYLCASRDEQPQHFGDGTRLSIL.

The V and J genes are TRBV5-1 and TRBJ2-2; tentative D call: TRBD2 (5 bases). There are 15 residues in the CDR3. The germline V gene encodes CDR1 SGHRS and CDR2 YFSETQ. Trimming cost V 1 base and J 6 bases, with 13 bases left between them. The CDR3 spells CASSLRPAEAGELFF. DNA of the CDR3: TGCGCCAGCAGCTTGCGGCCAGCGGAGGCCGGGGAGCTGTTTTTT.

The V call is TRBV19, the J call TRBJ2-7; D is possibly TRBD1 (5 bases). This CDR3 contains 13 residues. Germline CDR1 is LNHDA and CDR2 is SQIVND (reference sequence). V was pared by 4 bases and J by 5 bases, with 12 bases between. CDR3 nucleotide sequence: TGTGCCAGTAGTACCTCCCAGGGCAACGAGCAGTACTTC. Translated, it gives CASSTSQGNEQYF.

The J gene is TRBJ2-5, the V gene TRBV12-3 or TRBV12-4; TRBD2 matches at 8 bases. V shed 7 bases and J 3 bases; nucleotides not matched to a gene: 7. The CDR3 consists of 14 residues. CDR3 in amino acids: CASTKERGKETQYF. The CDR3 nucleotides are TGTGCCAGCACCAAAGAGCGGGGGAAAGAGACCCAGTACTTC.

Relative to its sample, this clonotype is medium-sized. CDR3 protein: CASSPTRTDQPQHF. In nucleotides, the CDR3 is TGTGCCAGCAGCCCCACACGAACGGACCAGCCCCAGCATTTT. V usage is TRBV27 and J usage is TRBJ1-5; D call uncertain. CDR3 length equals 14 residues. The ends were cut back, 6 bases at V and 7 bases at J, with 16 bases in the middle. CDR1 and CDR2 from the germline V gene are MNHEY and SMNVEV (reference sequence).

J is TRBJ2-7 and V is TRBV5-1; D is possibly TRBD1 (5 bases). The CDR3 has 14 amino acids. Germline CDR1 reads SGHRS; CDR2 reads YFSETQ. The V and J ends lost 5 bases and 4 bases respectively, with 16 bases between them. CDR3 protein: CASRLDSLSYEQYF. CDR3 in DNA: TGCGCCAGCAGGTTAGACAGCTTGAGTTACGAGCAGTACTTC.

This clonotype is labeled as medium-sized (0.01 to 0.1%). The rearrangement uses TRBV5-8 and TRBJ1-1; D ambiguous. CDR1 and CDR2 from the germline V gene are SGHTS and YDEGEE. V was clipped by 0 bases and J by 2 bases, with 8 bases between them. The CDR3 has 14 amino acids. The CDR3 here is CASSLDAGNTEAFF. The CDR3 DNA is TGTGCCAGCAGCTTGGACGCGGGTAACACTGAAGCTTTCTTT.

This clonotype was seen only a few times. The V call is TRBV19, the J call TRBJ2-1; D call uncertain. Germline CDR1 LNHDA, CDR2 SQIVND (reference sequence). The CDR3 runs to 14 residues. V was shortened by 7 bases and J by 0 bases, with 10 bases between the two germline ends. In DNA form, the CDR3 reads TGTGCCAGTAAACACAGAAGCTCCTACAATGAGCAGTTCTTC. This sequence encodes CASKHRSSYNEQFF.

This clonotype appeared a few times. This chain uses TRBV12-5 with TRBJ2-7, with unresolved D. The CDR3 consists of 13 residues. V lost 2 bases and J lost 1, with 6 bases in between. Germline CDR1 is LGHNT and CDR2 is FRNRAP. CDR3 protein: CASGLLPSYEQYF. CDR3 DNA: TGTGCTAGTGGTTTGCTCCCGTCCTACGAGCAGTACTTC. The whole variable domain, remainder taken from reference TRBV12-5 and TRBJ2-7, is DARVTQTPRHKVTEMGQEVTMRCQPILGHNTVFWYRQTMMQGLELLAYFRNRAPLDDSGMPKDRFSAEMPDATLATLKIQPSEPRDSAVYFCASGLLPSYEQYFGPGTRLTVT.

The rearrangement links TRBV29-1 to TRBJ2-1; a weak D match, TRBD1 (5 bases). There are 16 residues in the CDR3. Deletions cut 2 bases from V and 0 bases from J, with 14 bases between. Germline V gene sequence: CDR1 SQVTM, CDR2 ANQGSEA. CDR3 loop: CSVELQDMSSYNEQFF. CDR3 sequence (DNA): TGCAGCGTTGAACTGCAGGACATGAGCTCCTACAATGAGCAGTTCTTC.

This clonotype was recorded a few times. The chain couples TRBV7-2 to TRBJ1-4; TRBD1 aligns across 7 bases. The junction had 12 bases not matched to a gene; V was cut back by 5 bases and J by 6 bases. The length of the CDR3 is 16 residues. Germline CDR1 is SGHTA and CDR2 is FQGNSA. The CDR3 DNA reads as TGTGCCAGCAGCGATCCCCAGGGGGGGATAGATGAAAAACTGTTTTTT. Translating it yields CASSDPQGGIDEKLFF. Full variable domain (outside the CDR3, taken from reference TRBV7-2 and TRBJ1-4): GAGVSQSPSNKVTEKGKDVELRCDPISGHTALYWYRQSLGQGLEFLIYFQGNSAPDKSGLPSDRFSAERTGGSVSTLTIQRTQQEDSAVYLCASSDPQGGIDEKLFFGSGTQLSVL.

This clonotype is medium-sized within its sample. The chain joins TRBV28 to TRBJ1-1; D is ambiguous. The CDR3 has 12 amino acids. The germline CDR1 and CDR2 sequences are MDHEN and SYDVKM. V lost 3 bases and J 8 bases, leaving 10 bases between the germline ends. The DNA of the CDR3 is TGTGCCAGCAGTTTCCGGCGGGAGGAAGCTTTCTTT. Its translation: CASSFRREEAFF.

The rearrangement joins TRBV7-2 to TRBJ2-7; D is perhaps TRBD1 or TRBD2 (5 bases each). Germline lookup yields CDR1 SGHTA and CDR2 FQGNSA. The CDR3 totals 17 residues. V lost 5 bases and J lost 4, with 24 bases in between. The CDR3 DNA follows: TGTGCCAGCAGCCCATGGGGTCGGGGCGGAGCTTGGTACGAGCAGTACTTC. Translated, it gives CASSPWGRGGAWYEQYF.

This clonotype qualifies as medium-sized (0.01 to 0.1%). The chain is built from TRBV14 and TRBJ2-2, with 7 positions matching TRBD2. Germline CDR1 reads SGHDN; CDR2 reads FVKESK. The CDR3 loop spans 15 amino acids. J was trimmed by 4 bases and V by 1 base; bases with no gene match: 3. CDR3 amino acids: CASSQGLAATGELFF. In DNA form, the CDR3 reads TGTGCCAGCAGCCAAGGGCTAGCGGCCACCGGGGAGCTGTTTTTT.

This chain connects TRBV7-9 to TRBJ2-7; 8 nucleotides align to TRBD1. V shed 5 bases and J 3 bases; nucleotides not matched to a gene: 6. The length of the CDR3 is 14 residues. Germline CDR1 and CDR2: SEHNR and FQNEAQ (reference sequence). The DNA of the CDR3 is TGTGCCAGCAGCCCCTTGACAGGGGACTACGAGCAGTACTTC. Amino acid sequence: CASSPLTGDYEQYF.

V and J are TRBV29-1 and TRBJ1-1; TRBD1 agrees at 7 bases. V was clipped by 2 bases and J by 6 bases; unmatched bases: 6. The CDR3 runs 13 residues. Germline V gives CDR1 SQVTM, CDR2 ANQGSEA. DNA for the CDR3: TGCAGCGTTGAAAGACAGGGCCTGGCTGAAGCTTTCTTT. This codes for CSVERQGLAEAFF.